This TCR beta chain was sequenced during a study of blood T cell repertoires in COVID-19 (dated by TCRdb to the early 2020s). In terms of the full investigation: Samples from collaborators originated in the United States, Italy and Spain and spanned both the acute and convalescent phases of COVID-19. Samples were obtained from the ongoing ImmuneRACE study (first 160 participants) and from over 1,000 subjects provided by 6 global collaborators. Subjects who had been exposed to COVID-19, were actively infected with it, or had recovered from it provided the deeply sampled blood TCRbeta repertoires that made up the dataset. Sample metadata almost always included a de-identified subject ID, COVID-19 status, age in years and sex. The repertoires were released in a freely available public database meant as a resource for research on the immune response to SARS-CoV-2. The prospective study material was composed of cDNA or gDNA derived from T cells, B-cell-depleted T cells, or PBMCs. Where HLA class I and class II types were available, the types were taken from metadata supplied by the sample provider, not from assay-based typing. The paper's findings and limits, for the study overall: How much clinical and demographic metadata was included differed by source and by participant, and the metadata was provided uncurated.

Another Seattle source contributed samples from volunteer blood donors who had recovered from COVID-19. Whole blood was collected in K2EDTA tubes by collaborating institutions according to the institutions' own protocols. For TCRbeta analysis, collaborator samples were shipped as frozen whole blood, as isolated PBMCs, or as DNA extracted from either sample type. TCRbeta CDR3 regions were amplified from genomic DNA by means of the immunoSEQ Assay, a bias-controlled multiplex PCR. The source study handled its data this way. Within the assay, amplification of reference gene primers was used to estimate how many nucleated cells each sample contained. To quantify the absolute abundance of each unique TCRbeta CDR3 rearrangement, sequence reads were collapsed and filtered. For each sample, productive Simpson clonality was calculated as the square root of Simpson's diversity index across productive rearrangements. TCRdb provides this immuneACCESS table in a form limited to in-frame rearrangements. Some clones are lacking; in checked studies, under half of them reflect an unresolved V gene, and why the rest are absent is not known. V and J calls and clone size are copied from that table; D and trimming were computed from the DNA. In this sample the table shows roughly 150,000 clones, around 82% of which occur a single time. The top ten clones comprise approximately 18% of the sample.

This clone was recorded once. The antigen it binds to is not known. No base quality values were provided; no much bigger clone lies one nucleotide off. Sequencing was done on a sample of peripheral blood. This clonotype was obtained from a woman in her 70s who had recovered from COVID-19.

For the CDR3, the sequence is CASSLLGGGRVSEQFF. The DNA sequence is as follows: TGTGCCAGCAGTTTACTTGGCGGGGGGCGCGTCTCCGAGCAGTTCTTC. Recombination connected TRBV27 to TRBJ2-1; 8 junctional bases match TRBD2. The CDR1 and CDR2 encoded by the germline V gene (reference sequence) are MNHEY and SMNVEV. Its CDR3 holds 16 amino acids, cysteine through phenylalanine. The entry retains the CDR3 DNA only, 48 bases that are in frame from base 1. V trim: 2 bases; J trim: 10 bases; unmatched bases: 13.